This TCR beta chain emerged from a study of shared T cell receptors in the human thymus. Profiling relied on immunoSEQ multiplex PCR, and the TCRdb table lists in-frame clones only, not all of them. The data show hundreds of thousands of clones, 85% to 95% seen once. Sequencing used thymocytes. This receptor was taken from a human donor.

As DNA, the CDR3 is TGTGCCAGCAGTGACTCGCGGCCTCGGGTCGTACAGTACTTC. This encodes CASSDSRPRVVQYF. V and J are TRBV6-4 and TRBJ2-7; D not resolved. Germline CDR1 is MRHNA and CDR2 is SNTAGT. The CDR3 has 14 residues. Trimming took 0 bases from V and 10 from J, leaving 16 bases between them.